The 9 T cell receptor beta chains below come from one sample, sequenced in a study of blood T cell repertoires in COVID-19. Repertoires were generated with immunoSEQ multiplex PCR, while TCRdb's copy carries only in-frame clones and drops some. The sample has some 250,000 clones; about 80% are singletons. The sequenced sample was peripheral blood. These receptors were obtained from a man aged 50 to 60 with active or convalescent COVID-19.

The J gene is TRBJ1-1, the V gene TRBV2, with D perhaps TRBD1 (5 bases). Trimming stripped 6 bases from V and 7 bases from J, with 15 bases between. This CDR3 has 13 amino acids. Germline V CDR1 and CDR2: SNHLY, FYNNEI. Here the CDR3 reads CASSTDRGGEAFF. The CDR3 nucleotides are TGTGCCAGCAGCACGGACCGGGGGGGTGAAGCTTTCTTT.

This rearrangement joins TRBV30 to TRBJ1-2; D is uncertain. Deletions cut 4 bases from V and 8 bases from J, with 17 bases between. Germline lookup yields CDR1 GTSNPN and CDR2 SVGIG (reference sequence). The CDR3 is 13 residues long. The CDR3 DNA reads TGTGCCTGGACCATGGCCCAGGCTGGCGGCTACACCTTC. This translates into CAWTMAQAGGYTF.

The chain uses TRBV6-4 and TRBJ1-1, with TRBD1 identical over 12 bases. J gave up 8 bases and V 8 bases, and 15 bases lay outside the gene matches. This CDR3 has 16 residues. CDR1 is MRHNA and CDR2 is SNTAGT in the germline V gene. The CDR3 region is CASSPGTGGASSEAFF. CDR3 DNA: TGTGCCAGCTCACCCGGGACAGGGGGCGCATCCTCCGAAGCTTTCTTT.

The chain is built from TRBV18 and TRBJ2-2, with 7 bases aligning to TRBD1. Germline CDR1 is KGHSH and CDR2 is LQKENI. This CDR3 has 17 residues. V dropped 1 base and J dropped 0; count of bases not matched to a gene: 5. The CDR3 protein is CASSPRYRGANTGELFF. The CDR3 DNA reads as TGTGCCAGCTCACCACGGTACAGGGGAGCGAACACCGGGGAGCTGTTTTTT.

The chain links TRBV19 to TRBJ1-2, with 7 bases lining up with TRBD1. Germline assignment: CDR1 LNHDA and CDR2 SQIVND (reference sequence). Trimming took 7 bases from V and 6 from J; bases not matched to a gene: 8. The CDR3 totals 13 residues. The CDR3 DNA reads TGTGCCAGTATCCAGGACAGGTTCCATGGCTACACCTTC. Amino acid sequence: CASIQDRFHGYTF.

This clone was observed a single time. The chain joins TRBV7-9 to TRBJ2-3; tentative D call: TRBD1 (5 bases). The V and J ends lost 1 base and 3 bases respectively, with 8 bases between them. Germline assignment: CDR1 SEHNR and CDR2 FQNEAQ (reference sequence). The CDR3 has 14 residues. CDR3 nucleotides: TGTGCCAGCAGCTTAGGACAGCGAACAGATACGCAGTATTTT. It yields the protein CASSLGQRTDTQYF.

This chain links TRBV6-2 or TRBV6-3 with TRBJ1-2; 7 nucleotides align to TRBD1. The ends lost 2 bases at V and 6 bases at J; junction bases unmatched: 21. In germline, CDR1 is MNHEY, CDR2 SVGEGT. This CDR3 is built from 19 residues. CDR3 loop: CASSYPRGGGAIGFHGYTF. The CDR3 region has the DNA TGTGCCAGCAGTTACCCCCGTGGAGGGGGCGCAATCGGTTTCCATGGCTACACCTTC.

This sequence joins TRBV7-6 and TRBJ1-3; 10 bases line up with TRBD1. The V gene end was trimmed by 4 bases and the J gene end by 2 bases; junction bases not matched to a gene: 5. This CDR3 region has 16 residues. Looked up from germline, CDR1 is SGHVS and CDR2 is FNYEAQ. CDR3 DNA sequence: TGTGCCAGCAGCTCCGACAGGGGGCAAACTGGAAACACCATATATTTT. Its translation: CASSSDRGQTGNTIYF.

The J gene is TRBJ2-5, the V gene TRBV4-2; 9 bases are a match to TRBD1. This CDR3 is 16 amino acids long. V gave up 0 bases and J gave up 2 bases; unmatched junction bases: 4. Per germline, CDR1 LGHNA and CDR2 YNFKEQ. CDR3 in DNA: TGTGCCAGCAGCCAAGATGGGACAGGGCCACAAGAGACCCAGTACTTC. Translated: CASSQDGTGPQETQYF.